This entry lists 10 T cell receptor beta chains sequenced from one sample in a study of CD8+ T cells in alopecia areata. cDNA serving as the sequencing template came from extracted, reverse transcribed RNA. Method: immunoSEQ multiplex PCR; TCRdb's copy keeps in-frame clones and lacks some. Among roughly 99,000 clones listed, around 84% were seen once. Treatment meaning: oral pan-JAK inhibitor, 5-10 mg twice daily. The material sequenced was CD8+ T cells sorted from blood, taken at week 24, from a patient treated with tofacitinib. These receptors originate from a human donor with alopecia areata.

J is TRBJ2-2 and V is TRBV4-1; D could derive from TRBD1 or TRBD2 (6 bases each). The CDR3 loop spans 15 amino acids. V was trimmed by 4 bases and J by 5 bases, leaving 14 bases between them. CDR1 is MGHRA and CDR2 is YSYEKL in the germline V gene. In DNA form, the CDR3 reads TGCGCCAGCAGCCTGACAGGAGGGGAAACCGGGGAGCTGTTTTTT. Protein: CASSLTGGETGELFF.

With respect to this clone: Relative to the germline gene, one junction end is altered; a read error may explain this. The gene calls are TRBV5-1 and TRBJ2-1; D ambiguous. The CDR3 has 12 residues. Germline CDR1 and CDR2: SGHRS and YFSETQ. The DNA for the CDR3 is TGCGCCAGCTCCCCCTCCTATAATGAGCAGTTCTTC. Amino acid sequence: CASSPSYNEQFF.

Worth noting for this clone: At one of its ends the junction is not consistent with the germline gene, which may arise from a read error. This chain uses TRBV7-7 with TRBJ2-2; 7 nucleotides match TRBD1. Germline-derived CDR1 and CDR2 are SSHAT and FNYEAQ (reference sequence). There are 16 residues in the CDR3. The CDR3 here is CASSPRQGSNTGELFF. The CDR3 nucleotides read TGTGCTAGCAGCCCGCGACAGGGTTCGAACACCGGGGAGCTGTTTTTT.

The chain carries TRBV10-1 and TRBJ2-1, with 8 bases matching TRBD2. This CDR3 comprises 12 residues. Germline CDR1 is WNHNN and CDR2 is SYGVQD (reference sequence). J was trimmed by 9 bases and V by 4 bases; bases with no gene match: 2. As DNA, the CDR3 is TGCGCCAGCAGTGGGACTAGCCGTGAGCAGTTCTTC. It yields the protein CASSGTSREQFF.

The chain employs TRBV5-4 and TRBJ2-7; 10 bases map to TRBD2. The CDR3 runs to 18 residues. Germline loops: CDR1 SGHNT, CDR2 YYREEE (reference sequence). J was trimmed by 3 bases and V by 2 bases; bases with no gene match: 14. In DNA form, the CDR3 reads TGTGCCAGCAGCTTCTCAGTAGCGGGGGGCAACCCCCTCTACGAGCAGTACTTC. Translation gives CASSFSVAGGNPLYEQYF.

This clone was detected a few times. The chain employs TRBV7-9 and TRBJ2-7; D is tentatively TRBD1 or TRBD2 (5 bases each). CDR3 length equals 13 residues. CDR1 is SEHNR and CDR2 is FQNEAQ in the germline V gene (reference sequence). Trimming removed 8 bases at V and 3 bases at J, with 14 bases between. DNA of the CDR3: TGTGCCAGCCGAGGGGAGAGGGACTACGAGCAGTACTTC. This codes for CASRGERDYEQYF.

The chain has TRBV15 and TRBJ2-7; 9 bases are shared with TRBD1. Germline V gives CDR1 LNHNV, CDR2 YYDKDF (reference sequence). V was pared by 6 bases and J by 2 bases, with 2 bases of the junction left unmatched. The CDR3 length is 13 residues. CDR3 bases: TGTGCCACCAGTTGGGACAGGGCCTACGAGCAGTACTTC. It is translated as CATSWDRAYEQYF.

This chain connects TRBV6-6 to TRBJ2-3; D is undetermined. In germline, CDR1 is MNHNY, CDR2 SVGAGI (reference sequence). The germline V and J ends were trimmed by 6 bases and 2 bases, with 12 bases remaining between them. The CDR3 loop spans 14 amino acids. The CDR3 loop is CASREFGDTDTQYF. The CDR3 DNA follows: TGTGCCAGCAGGGAGTTCGGCGACACAGATACGCAGTATTTT.

The chain joins TRBV4-1 to TRBJ2-7; possible D gene TRBD2, 5 bases. This CDR3 spans 15 amino acids. CDR1 is MGHRA and CDR2 is YSYEKL in the germline V gene. Trimming removed 6 bases at V and 2 bases at J, with 17 bases between. CDR3 DNA: TGCGCCAGCAGTGATTCCGCTAGCCCCACCTACGAGCAGTACTTC. Its protein product is CASSDSASPTYEQYF.

This clone has more than one count but fewer than ten. The chain links TRBV11-2 to TRBJ2-5; D unresolved. V was pared by 4 bases and J by 0 bases, with 9 bases between. The germline V gene encodes CDR1 SGHAT and CDR2 FQNNGV. This CDR3 region has 14 residues. The CDR3 here is CASSSNKYQETQYF. Here the CDR3 DNA reads TGTGCCAGCAGCTCGAACAAGTACCAAGAGACCCAGTACTTC.